This TCR beta chain is from a study of blood T cell repertoires in COVID-19. Study processing details: Amplification of reference gene primers was used by the study to estimate nucleated cell counts. The protocol was immunoSEQ multiplex PCR, while the TCRdb copy is restricted to in-frame clones and leaves out a portion. V and J calls and clone size are as listed in that table; D and trimming were resolved from the DNA. Here the sample spans 120,000 to 150,000 clones, approximately 73% being singletons. J lost 0 bases, V lost 2 bases, and 15 bases had no gene match. The CDR3 has 19 amino acids. This chain connects TRBV23-1 to TRBJ2-7; TRBD2 agrees at 8 bases. TRBV23-1 is given ORF status, its function remaining uncertain. This receptor was taken from a man in his sixties with acute or convalescent COVID-19. Source material: peripheral blood. CDR3 sequence (DNA): TGCGCCAGCAGTCAACCTCGCCCTAGCGGGTGCGAGCTCTCCTACGAGCAGTACTTC. Its protein is CASSQPRPSGCELSYEQYF.